There are a few counts of the clone carrying this T cell receptor beta chain. Its target is not known. MiXCR was run by TCRdb on the 5' RACE reads, yielding one entry per CDR3 protein. The sample includes under 200,000 distinct CDR3 sequences, approximately 10% of them seen just once. CDR3 size: 14 residues. Germline V gene sequence: CDR1 LNHDA, CDR2 SQIVND (reference sequence). The trim removed 9 bases at V and 5 bases at J, leaving 4 bases unmatched. These data originate in a study of T cells after yellow fever vaccination. The study, taken as a whole, reports: Among all clonotypes, a small share was observed in both CD4 and CD8 compartments. Researchers cautioned that FACS-sorted repertoires could harbor abundant clonotypes contaminating from the bulk population.

The chain recombines TRBV19 with TRBJ2-1; the match to TRBD2 covers 13 bases. The source was CD8+ T cells sorted from PBMCs, collected 15 days after the yellow fever booster vaccination. The receptor's source is a man aged 18 to 29 who received the YFV17D yellow fever vaccine. The CDR3 DNA reads TGTGCCAGCAGACTAGCGGGGGGTCACAATGAGCAGTTCTTC. Translating gives CASRLAGGHNEQFF.